The 3 T cell receptor beta chains reported below all come from one sample, sequenced in a study of blood T cell repertoires in COVID-19. Generated by immunoSEQ multiplex PCR, the TCRdb table keeps only in-frame clones and is missing some. The repertoire holds under 150,000 clones, approximately 81% seen once, with less than 50% in the top ten. The sequenced sample consisted of peripheral blood. These receptors all stem from a human donor in a cohort sampled during active COVID-19.

This chain links TRBV11-3 with TRBJ2-5; TRBD2 aligns across 11 bases. The V segment lost 5 bases and the J segment 4 bases; nucleotides outside the gene matches: 3. Germline V gene lookup returns CDR1 SGHNT and CDR2 YENEEA. The CDR3 covers 14 residues. CDR3: CASSQTSGVETQYF. DNA of the CDR3: TGTGCCAGCAGCCAGACTAGCGGGGTAGAGACCCAGTACTTC.

This chain joins TRBV7-2 and TRBJ2-1; maybe TRBD2 (6 bases). CDR3 size: 14 residues. Trimming took off 6 bases at V and 7 bases at J, with 16 bases between the two ends. Germline CDR1 and CDR2: SGHTA and FQGNSA. CDR3 protein: CASRTTGVGNEQFF. The CDR3 DNA follows: TGTGCCAGCAGGACTACGGGGGTCGGGAATGAGCAGTTCTTC.

The chain's CDR3 is CSARTSGHTDTQYF. In DNA, the CDR3 is TGCAGCGCACGGACTAGCGGACACACAGATACGCAGTATTTT. The chain joins TRBV29-1 to TRBJ2-3; 10 nucleotides line up with TRBD2. V dropped 7 bases and J dropped 2; count of bases not matched to a gene: 6. There are 14 residues in the CDR3. Germline V lookup: CDR1 SQVTM, CDR2 ANQGSEA.